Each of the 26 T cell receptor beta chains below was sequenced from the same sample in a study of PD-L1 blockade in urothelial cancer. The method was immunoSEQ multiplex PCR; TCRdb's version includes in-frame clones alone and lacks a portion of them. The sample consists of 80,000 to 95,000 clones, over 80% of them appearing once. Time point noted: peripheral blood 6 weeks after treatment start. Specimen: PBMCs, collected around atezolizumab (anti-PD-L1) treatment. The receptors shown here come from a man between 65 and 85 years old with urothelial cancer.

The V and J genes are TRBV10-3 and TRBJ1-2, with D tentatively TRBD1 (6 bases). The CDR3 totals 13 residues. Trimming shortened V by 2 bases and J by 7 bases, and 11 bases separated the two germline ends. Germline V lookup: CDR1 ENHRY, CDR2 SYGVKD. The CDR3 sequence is CAISEVQGSGYTF. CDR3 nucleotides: TGTGCCATCAGTGAGGTACAGGGAAGTGGCTACACCTTC.

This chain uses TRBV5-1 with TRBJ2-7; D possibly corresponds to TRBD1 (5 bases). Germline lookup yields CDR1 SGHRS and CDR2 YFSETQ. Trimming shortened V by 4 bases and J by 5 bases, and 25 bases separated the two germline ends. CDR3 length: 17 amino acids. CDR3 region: CASSQARYSGSRDEQYF. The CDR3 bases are TGCGCCAGCAGCCAGGCTCGATATTCAGGGTCTAGGGACGAGCAGTACTTC.

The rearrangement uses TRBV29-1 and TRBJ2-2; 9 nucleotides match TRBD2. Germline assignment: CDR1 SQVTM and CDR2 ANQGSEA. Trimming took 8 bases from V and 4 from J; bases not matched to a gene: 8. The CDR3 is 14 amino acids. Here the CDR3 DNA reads TGCAGCTCGCGGGGGGGGGTCTTCACCGGGGAGCTGTTTTTT. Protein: CSSRGGVFTGELFF.

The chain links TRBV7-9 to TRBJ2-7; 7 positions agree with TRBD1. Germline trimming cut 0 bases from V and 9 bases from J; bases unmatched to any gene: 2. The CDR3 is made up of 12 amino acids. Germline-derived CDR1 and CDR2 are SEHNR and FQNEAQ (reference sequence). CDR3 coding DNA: TGTGCCAGCAGCTTAGCGGGGGACAGGCAGTACTTC. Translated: CASSLAGDRQYF.

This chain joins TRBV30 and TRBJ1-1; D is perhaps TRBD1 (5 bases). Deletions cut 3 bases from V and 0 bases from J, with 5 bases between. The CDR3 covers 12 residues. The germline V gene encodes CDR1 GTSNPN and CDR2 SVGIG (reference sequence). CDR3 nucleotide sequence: TGTGCCTGGAGGGGGCTGAACACTGAAGCTTTCTTT. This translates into CAWRGLNTEAFF.

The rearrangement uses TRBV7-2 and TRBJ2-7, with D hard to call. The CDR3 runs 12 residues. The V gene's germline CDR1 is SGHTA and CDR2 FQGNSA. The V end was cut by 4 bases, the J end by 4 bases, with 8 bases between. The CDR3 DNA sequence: TGTGCCAGCAGCTCGGTTAATTACGAGCAGTACTTC. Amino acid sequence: CASSSVNYEQYF.

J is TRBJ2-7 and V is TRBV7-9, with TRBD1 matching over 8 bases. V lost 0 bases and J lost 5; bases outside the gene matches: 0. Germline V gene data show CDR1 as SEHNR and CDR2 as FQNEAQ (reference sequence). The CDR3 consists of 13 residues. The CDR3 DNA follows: TGTGCCAGCAGCTTAGCACAGGGGGACGAGCAGTACTTC. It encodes CASSLAQGDEQYF.

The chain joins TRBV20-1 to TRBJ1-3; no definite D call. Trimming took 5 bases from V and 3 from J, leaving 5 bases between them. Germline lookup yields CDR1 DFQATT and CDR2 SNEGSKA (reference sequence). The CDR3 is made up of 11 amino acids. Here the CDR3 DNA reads TGCAGTGCTCTTCTTGGAAACACCATATATTTT. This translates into CSALLGNTIYF.

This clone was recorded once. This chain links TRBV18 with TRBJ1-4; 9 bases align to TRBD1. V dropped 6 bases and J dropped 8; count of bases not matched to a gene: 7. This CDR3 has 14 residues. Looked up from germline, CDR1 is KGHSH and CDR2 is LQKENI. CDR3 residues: CASSPTGGNEKLFF. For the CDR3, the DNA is TGTGCCAGCTCGCCGACAGGGGGGAACGAAAAACTGTTTTTT.

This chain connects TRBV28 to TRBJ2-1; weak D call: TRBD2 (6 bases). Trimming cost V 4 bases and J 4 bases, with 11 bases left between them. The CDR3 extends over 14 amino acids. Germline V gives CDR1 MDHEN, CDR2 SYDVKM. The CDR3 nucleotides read TGTGCCAGCAGTTCGACTAGACTTTACAATGAGCAGTTCTTC. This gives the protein CASSSTRLYNEQFF. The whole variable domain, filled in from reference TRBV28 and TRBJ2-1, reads DVKVTQSSRYLVKRTGEKVFLECVQDMDHENMFWYRQDPGLGLRLIYFSYDVKMKEKGDIPEGYSVSREKKERFSLILESASTNQTSMYLCASSSTRLYNEQFFGPGTRLTVL.

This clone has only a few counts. In DNA form, the CDR3 reads TGTGCCAGCAGCAAAGCTAAAACTAGGGAAGCTTTCTTT. Residues: CASSKAKTREAFF. The chain recombines TRBV21-1 with TRBJ1-1. TRBV21-1 is labeled a pseudogene. CDR3 length: 13 residues.

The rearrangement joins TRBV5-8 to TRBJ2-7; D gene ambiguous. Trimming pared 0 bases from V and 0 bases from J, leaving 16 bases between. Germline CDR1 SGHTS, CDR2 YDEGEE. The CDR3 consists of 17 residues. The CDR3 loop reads CASSLGRWSANSYEQYF. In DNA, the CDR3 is TGTGCCAGCAGCTTGGGACGATGGAGCGCTAACTCCTACGAGCAGTACTTC.

CDR3 bases: TGCGCCAGCAGCCCTAGCGGGAGCGGCACCGGGGAGCTGTTTTTT. Amino acid sequence: CASSPSGSGTGELFF. This chain connects TRBV5-1 to TRBJ2-2; the match to TRBD2 covers 10 bases. Germline lookup yields CDR1 SGHRS and CDR2 YFSETQ. J lost 4 bases, V lost 4 bases, and 4 bases had no gene match. CDR3 length: 15 amino acids.

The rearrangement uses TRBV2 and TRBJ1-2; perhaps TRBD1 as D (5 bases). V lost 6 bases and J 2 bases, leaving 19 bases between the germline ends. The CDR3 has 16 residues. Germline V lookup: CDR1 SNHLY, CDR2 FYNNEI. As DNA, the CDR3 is TGTGCCAGCAGCTCCCTCATGACAGATCTCAACTATGGCTACACCTTC. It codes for CASSSLMTDLNYGYTF.

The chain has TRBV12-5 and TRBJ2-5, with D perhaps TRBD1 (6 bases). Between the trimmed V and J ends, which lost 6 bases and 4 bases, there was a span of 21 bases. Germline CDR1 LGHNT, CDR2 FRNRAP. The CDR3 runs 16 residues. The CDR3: CASGYPLNRDPETQYF. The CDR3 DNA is TGTGCTAGTGGCTACCCCCTTAACAGGGACCCAGAGACCCAGTACTTC.

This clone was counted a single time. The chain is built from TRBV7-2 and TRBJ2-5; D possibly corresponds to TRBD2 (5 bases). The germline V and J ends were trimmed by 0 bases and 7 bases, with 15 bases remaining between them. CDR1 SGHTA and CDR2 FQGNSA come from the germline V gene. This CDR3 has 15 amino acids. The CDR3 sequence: CASSLAISVGGTQYF. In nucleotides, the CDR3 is TGTGCCAGCAGCTTAGCAATAAGCGTCGGAGGGACCCAGTACTTC.

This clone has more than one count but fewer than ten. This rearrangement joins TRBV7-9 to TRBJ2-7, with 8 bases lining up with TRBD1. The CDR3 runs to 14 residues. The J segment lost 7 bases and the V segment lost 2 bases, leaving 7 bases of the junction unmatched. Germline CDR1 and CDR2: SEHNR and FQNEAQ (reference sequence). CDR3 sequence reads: CASSLRQGAREQYF. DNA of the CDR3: TGTGCCAGCAGCTTAAGGCAGGGGGCACGGGAGCAGTACTTC. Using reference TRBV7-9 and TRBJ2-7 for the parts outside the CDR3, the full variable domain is DTGVSQNPRHKITKRGQNVTFRCDPISEHNRLYWYRQTLGQGPEFLTYFQNEAQLEKSRLLSDRFSAERPKGSFSTLEIQRTEQGDSAMYLCASSLRQGAREQYFGPGTRLTVT.

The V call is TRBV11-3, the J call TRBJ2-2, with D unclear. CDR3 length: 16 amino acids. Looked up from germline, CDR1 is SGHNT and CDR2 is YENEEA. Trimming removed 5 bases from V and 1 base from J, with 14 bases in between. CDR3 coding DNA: TGTGCCAGCAGCCCCTCCGCGAGAATGAACACCGGGGAGCTGTTTTTT. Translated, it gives CASSPSARMNTGELFF.

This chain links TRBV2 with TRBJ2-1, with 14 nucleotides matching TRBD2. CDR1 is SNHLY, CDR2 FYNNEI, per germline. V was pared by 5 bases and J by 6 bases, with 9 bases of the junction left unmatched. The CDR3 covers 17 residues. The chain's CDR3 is CASSIQTSGRGGNEQFF. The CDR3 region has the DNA TGTGCCAGCAGTATCCAGACTAGCGGGAGGGGTGGCAATGAGCAGTTCTTC.

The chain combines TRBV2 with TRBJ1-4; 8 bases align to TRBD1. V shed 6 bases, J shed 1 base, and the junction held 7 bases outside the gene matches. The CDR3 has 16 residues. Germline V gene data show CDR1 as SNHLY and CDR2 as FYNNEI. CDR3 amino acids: CASSSGGRGTNEKLFF. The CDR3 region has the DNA TGTGCCAGCAGCTCAGGGGGCCGGGGAACTAATGAAAAACTGTTTTTT.

This chain's CDR3 is CASSLQREGWEEQYF. CDR3 DNA sequence: TGTGCCAGCAGCCTCCAGCGGGAGGGATGGGAGGAGCAGTACTTC. This chain uses TRBV7-9 with TRBJ2-7, with 10 bases matching TRBD2. The germline V gene has CDR1 SEHNR and CDR2 FQNEAQ (reference sequence). CDR3 length: 15 residues. The V and J ends lost 5 bases and 7 bases, in that order; junction bases with no gene match: 11.

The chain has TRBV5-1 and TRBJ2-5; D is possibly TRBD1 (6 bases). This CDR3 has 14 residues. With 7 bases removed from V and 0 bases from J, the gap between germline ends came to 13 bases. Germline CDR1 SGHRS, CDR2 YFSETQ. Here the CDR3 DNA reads TGCGCCAGCCGAGTGGACAGCTACCAAGAGACCCAGTACTTC. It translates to CASRVDSYQETQYF.

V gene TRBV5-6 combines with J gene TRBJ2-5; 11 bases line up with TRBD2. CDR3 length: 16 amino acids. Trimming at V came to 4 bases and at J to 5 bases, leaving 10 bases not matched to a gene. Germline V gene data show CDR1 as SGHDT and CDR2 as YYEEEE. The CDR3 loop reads CASSLGPGLAAETQYF. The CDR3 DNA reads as TGTGCCAGCAGCCTTGGACCGGGACTAGCGGCGGAGACCCAGTACTTC.

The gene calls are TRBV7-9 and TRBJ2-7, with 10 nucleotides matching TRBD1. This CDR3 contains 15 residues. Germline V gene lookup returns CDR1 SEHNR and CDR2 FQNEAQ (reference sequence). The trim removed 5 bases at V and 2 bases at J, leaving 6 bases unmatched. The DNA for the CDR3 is TGTGCCAGCAGCGTGACAGGGGGCCGTCCCTACGAGCAGTACTTC. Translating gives CASSVTGGRPYEQYF.

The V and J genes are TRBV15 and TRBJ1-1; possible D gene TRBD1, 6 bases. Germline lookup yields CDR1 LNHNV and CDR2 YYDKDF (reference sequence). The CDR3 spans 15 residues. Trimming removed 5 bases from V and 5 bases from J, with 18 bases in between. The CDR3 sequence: CATSPRGGAWTEAFF. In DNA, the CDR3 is TGTGCCACCAGCCCCCGGGGGGGCGCATGGACTGAAGCTTTCTTT.

Here the CDR3 DNA reads TGTGCCAGCAGCTTGTTGGCAGGTGGGGGAAACACCATATATTTT. Protein sequence: CASSLLAGGGNTIYF. The chain joins TRBV5-5 to TRBJ1-3; no firm D call. Germline V CDR1 and CDR2: SGHKS, YYEKEE (reference sequence). Trimming left V 1 base short and J 4 bases short, with 12 bases between. This CDR3 comprises 15 residues.